Listed here are 16 T cell receptor beta chains from one sample, sequenced in a study of T cells in Graves' hyperthyroidism and ophthalmopathy (dated by TCRdb to between 2019 and 2020). The protocol used for the library was multiplex PCR. The data were produced on an Illumina HiSeq 2000. The TCR beta CDR3 regions were amplified from RNA transcripts. For the first round of RT-PCR on the TCR CDR3, the HTBI primer set was used together with the Qiagen OneStep RT-PCR kit. Clones were called with MiXCR by TCRdb after fastp trimmed the public reads at Q25, and only in-frame beta chains were retained. Rows with one shared CDR3 protein collapse into an entry with the most common genes and DNA. The table for this sample lists about 270,000 distinct CDR3 sequences; 20% to 25% of them were counted only once. The biggest ten clones account for around 60% of the sample. Sample: blood. The receptors were gathered from a man aged 30 to 39 with Graves' ophthalmopathy.

The chain recombines TRBV29-1 with TRBJ2-5; D unresolved. Germline assignment: CDR1 SQVTM and CDR2 ANQGSEA. Trimming removed 4 bases from V and 3 bases from J, with 9 bases in between. This CDR3 spans 12 amino acids. The CDR3 coding sequence is TGCAGCGTTGTTTGGCTAAAAGAGACCCAGTACTTC. Translating it yields CSVVWLKETQYF.

This chain joins TRBV27 and TRBJ1-5; a possible D gene is TRBD1 (5 bases). Trimming stripped 5 bases from V and 6 bases from J, with 23 bases between. Germline V gene data show CDR1 as MNHEY and CDR2 as SMNVEV (reference sequence). The CDR3 extends over 17 amino acids. CDR3 residues: CASSPYTGTPGTQPQHF. CDR3 DNA: TGTGCCAGCAGTCCCTATACCGGGACTCCAGGGACTCAGCCCCAGCATTTT.

This clonotype was counted only a few times. The genes are TRBV28 and TRBJ1-6; 7 bases align to TRBD1. Trimming took 6 bases from V and 7 from J; bases not matched to a gene: 9. In germline, CDR1 is MDHEN, CDR2 SYDVKM. CDR3 length: 15 amino acids. DNA for the CDR3: TGTGCCAGCAGCCGGGGGGGGACAGCGAATTCACCCCTCCACTTT. It encodes CASSRGGTANSPLHF.

This sequence joins TRBV5-5 and TRBJ2-2; unclear D gene. Per germline, CDR1 SGHKS and CDR2 YYEKEE (reference sequence). Trimming left V 0 bases short and J 0 bases short, with 12 bases between. The CDR3 spans 17 residues. CDR3 residues: CASSLVAALTNTGELFF. In DNA, the CDR3 is TGTGCCAGCAGCTTGGTCGCCGCCCTTACGAACACCGGGGAGCTGTTTTTT. Complete variable domain (other parts from reference TRBV5-5 and TRBJ2-2): DAGVTQSPTHLIKTRGQQVTLRCSPISGHKSVSWYQQVLGQGPQFIFQYYEKEERGRGNFPDRFSARQFPNYSSELNVNALLLGDSALYLCASSLVAALTNTGELFFGEGSRLTVL.

Of note for this clonotype: Relative to the germline gene, one junction end is altered; a read error may explain this. This sequence joins TRBV11-1 and TRBJ2-7; TRBD2 matches at 10 bases. CDR3 length: 15 residues. CDR1 and CDR2 from the germline V gene are SGHAT and FQDESV (reference sequence). The CDR3 sequence: CASSLRAGGSHEQCF. In nucleotides, the CDR3 is TGTGCCAGCAGTTTAAGAGCGGGAGGGTCCCACGAGCAGTGCTTC.

DNA of the CDR3: TGTGCCATCACACAGGGGGAAACGAACACTGAAGCTTTCTTT. Residues: CAITQGETNTEAFF. This chain connects TRBV10-3 to TRBJ1-1; 8 nucleotides line up with TRBD1. This CDR3 comprises 14 residues. Trimming took 7 bases from V and 1 from J; bases not matched to a gene: 5. From germline, CDR1 is ENHRY and CDR2 SYGVKD.

This clonotype was seen many times. CDR3 DNA sequence: TGTGCCAGCAGCAAAGGACTAGCGGGAGTCAGTGAGCAGTTCTTC. This codes for CASSKGLAGVSEQFF. This rearrangement joins TRBV11-3 to TRBJ2-1, with 13 bases fitting TRBD2. Losses at the gene ends were 5 bases for V and 9 bases for J; bases not matched to a gene: 7. The CDR3 runs 15 residues. The germline CDR1 and CDR2 sequences are SGHNT and YENEEA.

Ten or more counts support this clonotype. The CDR3 region is CASSRWTGTDTQYF. CDR3 in DNA: TGTGCCAGCAGCCGCTGGACCGGCACAGATACGCAGTATTTT. The chain is built from TRBV11-3 and TRBJ2-3; D is unclear. V gave up 5 bases and J gave up 1 base, with 10 bases separating them. Germline V gene data show CDR1 as SGHNT and CDR2 as YENEEA. The CDR3 loop spans 14 amino acids.

The chain couples TRBV20-1 to TRBJ2-1; 7 nucleotides agree with TRBD2. Germline V CDR1 and CDR2: DFQATT, SNEGSKA (reference sequence). This CDR3 spans 16 amino acids. Unmatched junction bases numbered 11, after V lost 6 bases and J lost 0 bases. CDR3 protein: CSALPILADSYNEQFF. CDR3 sequence (DNA): TGCAGTGCCCTACCAATCCTAGCGGACTCCTACAATGAGCAGTTCTTC.

This clonotype was recorded many times. The chain employs TRBV28 and TRBJ2-7, with D hard to call. This CDR3 comprises 13 residues. CDR1 MDHEN and CDR2 SYDVKM come from the germline V gene. V lost 8 bases and J lost 6, with 17 bases in between. The CDR3 DNA reads as TGTGCCAGCGGTCGGGCCGGGTCGGGCGAGCAGTACTTC. This codes for CASGRAGSGEQYF.

V usage is TRBV6-1 and J usage is TRBJ2-7; no firm D call. The CDR3 contains 13 residues. V was trimmed by 1 base and J by 2 bases, leaving 6 bases between them. Germline loops: CDR1 MNHNS, CDR2 SASEGT. The CDR3 sequence: CASSEGETYEQYF. The CDR3 nucleotides are TGTGCCAGCAGTGAAGGTGAGACCTACGAGCAGTACTTC.

There are a few counts of this clonotype. The chain recombines TRBV2 with TRBJ1-4; possible D gene TRBD1, 5 bases. The CDR3 runs to 12 residues. The ends were cut back, 8 bases at V and 4 bases at J, with 8 bases in the middle. The germline V gene has CDR1 SNHLY and CDR2 FYNNEI. The CDR3 is CASQTVNEKLFF. In DNA form, the CDR3 reads TGTGCCAGCCAGACAGTTAATGAAAAACTGTTTTTT.

The chain uses TRBV9 and TRBJ2-2, with D maybe TRBD2 (7 bases). V lost 4 bases and J 6 bases, leaving 19 bases between the germline ends. Germline V gives CDR1 SGDLS, CDR2 YYNGEE. The CDR3 runs to 16 residues. In DNA, the CDR3 is TGTGCCAGCAGCTACAGGGTTGTGAGCGGGGCCGGGGAGCTGTTTTTT. It codes for CASSYRVVSGAGELFF.

A few counts support this clonotype. The chain recombines TRBV24-1 with TRBJ1-1; no definite D call. The CDR3 consists of 13 residues. Germline values: CDR1 KGHDR, CDR2 SFDVKD. Trimming shortened V by 4 bases and J by 3 bases, and 8 bases separated the two germline ends. The CDR3 protein is CATSESQYTEAFF. As DNA, the CDR3 is TGTGCCACCAGTGAATCCCAGTACACTGAAGCTTTCTTT.

The V and J genes are TRBV11-2 and TRBJ2-4; possible D gene TRBD2, 6 bases. The germline V gene has CDR1 SGHAT and CDR2 FQNNGV. The CDR3 extends over 18 amino acids. V lost 1 base, J lost 0 bases, and 16 bases lay in between. The CDR3 spells CASSLAGLGGLAKNIQYF. CDR3 coding DNA: TGTGCCAGCAGCTTAGCAGGATTGGGAGGCCTAGCCAAAAACATTCAGTACTTC.

This clonotype was recorded at least ten times. This chain joins TRBV11-2 and TRBJ2-1, with D hard to call. V was trimmed by 3 bases and J by 0 bases, leaving 3 bases between them. CDR1 and CDR2 from the germline V gene are SGHAT and FQNNGV. The length of the CDR3 is 13 residues. CDR3 DNA: TGTGCCAGCAGCTTGGGCTCCTACAATGAGCAGTTCTTC. As protein: CASSLGSYNEQFF.